This T cell receptor (beta chain) was captured in a study of shared clonotypes between healthy human individuals (dated by TCRdb to the early 2020s). For context, the study as a whole: Two women and a few men aged 18 to 49 years were included in the cohort. To increase sequencing depth and limit assay-specific biases, TCR repertoire library preparation and sequencing were carried out by different laboratories using diverse techniques. Blood TCR repertoires of five healthy adults were deeply sequenced to estimate repertoire size and the extent of clonotype sharing between individuals. Leukapheresis yielded between about 0.94 and 9.5 billion PBMCs per donor. What the study reported, not specific to this receptor: The genetic and exposure-history diversity represented was limited by the small number of donors. Only blood was sampled, and tissue TCR repertoires likely differ from those in blood. Pairwise subsampling led to the expectation that sequencing depth would affect the degree of clonotype sharing among donors.

Using the deep immunoSEQ assay, multiplex PCR amplified TCR CDR3 regions from genomic DNA. For each cell subset, the extracted genomic DNA was distributed evenly across all wells of several immunoSEQ 96-well plates, and each plate served as one replicate. For unsorted PBMC, roughly 270 ng genomic DNA, equal to 25,000 to 35,000 T cell genomes, was loaded into each replicate PCR. Genomic DNA from unsorted PBMC was sequenced over ten immunoSEQ deep assay plates. The purified libraries were quantified using a Qubit 3.0 fluorometer, sized with a Bioanalyzer 2100, and then quantified again using the KAPA Library Quantification kit. Every immunoSEQ 96-well plate was sequenced on a dedicated single-read 150-cycle Illumina NextSeq 550 flow cell. In the source study's methods: Because the immunoSEQ output held only junctional sequences and lacked quality scores, the filtering could not match the filtering applied to full-length reads. To assign V/J genes and CDR3, sequences were annotated using PyIR, a Python wrapper for IgBLAST v1.9, with IMGT germline references. Reads were removed for weak V/J assignments (E-value above 1e-6), missing CDR3, stop codons, out-of-frame junctions, or ambiguous translated residues. V3J clonotypes were defined by identical inferred V gene, J gene, and CDR3 amino acid sequence. Percentage overlap between repertoires was calculated by dividing the number of shared unique clonotypes by the size of the smaller repertoire. Richness of each repertoire was evaluated using RTK rarefaction, the Chao1 estimator, and Recon v2.1 estimates of unobserved clonotypes. TCRdb's version of the immuneACCESS table is confined to in-frame rearrangements and falls short of the full clone set. An unresolved V gene accounts for under half of the shortfall where checked; the remainder is of unknown origin. That table is the source of V, J and clone size, and D and trimming were worked out from the DNA. The sample contains roughly 480,000 clones, around 80% of them found a single time. Of the sample, less than 15% falls within the top ten clones.

With respect to this clone: It lacks a known antigen. No qualities accompany the bases; no much larger clone lies one base away. The identical CDR3 is also encoded by other nucleotide sequences in the sample.

The donors were healthy, HIV-negative adults with no recently reported acute infections or vaccinations. Only Caucasian adults living in Nashville, Tennessee, USA were represented among the donors. In the unsorted samples, roughly 90 million PBMCs were counted, and genomic DNA was extracted using the QIAamp DNA Blood Mini kit. Blood was collected by leukapheresis, and PBMCs were isolated by Ficoll-Histopaque density gradient centrifugation and then cryopreserved in liquid nitrogen vapor phase. The CDR3 runs 11 amino acids, cysteine and phenylalanine included. Left in the record is the CDR3 DNA by itself, 33 bases read in frame from the first base. V and J are truncated by 1 base and 5 bases respectively, leaving an intervening sequence of 3 bases. Via the germline V gene (reference sequence), CDR1 is DFQATT and CDR2 SNEGSKA.

This receptor was taken from a woman aged 35 to 49 in good health. Some clones in this sample may be carry-over from other donors' samples. Input material: PBMCs. In this chain, TRBV20-1 is recombined with TRBJ2-1, with the D gene not clear enough to name. The CDR3 protein: CSARGDNEQFF. The DNA reads as follows: TGCAGTGCTAGAGGAGACAATGAGCAGTTCTTC.